The rows below give T cell receptor beta chains drawn from one sample of a study of T cells in localized non-small cell lung cancer. Here immunoSEQ multiplex PCR was the method, and the copy in TCRdb shows in-frame clones only, minus some. The table has about 46,000 clones, around 81% seen once; the top ten hold 17%. The sequencing used peripheral blood mononuclear cells, collected before any cancer treatment. These receptors came from a man aged 35 to 69 with stage III lung adenocarcinoma. CDR3s include the opening cysteine and the closing phenylalanine or tryptophan. Each record gives: clone size, D gene, V gene, J gene, CDR3 protein, CDR3 DNA. A D gene is named only where the DNA matches it firmly. Clone size, where shown, is once, few, many, or a class for clones that have expanded.

NA	NA	TRBV5-4	TRBJ2-7	CASSLNGAFYEQYF	TGTGCCAGCAGCTTGAACGGGGCTTTCTACGAGCAGTACTTC
few	NA	TRBV9	TRBJ1-4	CASSRGLSNEKLFF	TGTGCCAGCAGTAGGGGCTTGTCTAATGAAAAACTGTTTTTT
NA	NA	TRBV7-9	TRBJ1-6	CASSLEGGLSPLHF	TGTGCCAGCAGCTTAGAGGGGGGGCTTTCACCCCTCCACTTT
few	NA	TRBV27	TRBJ2-2	CASARGANTGELFF	TGTGCCAGCGCCCGTGGAGCGAACACCGGGGAGCTGTTTTTT
once	TRBD1	TRBV30	TRBJ2-1	CAWSVLVGQGGNEQFF	TGTGCCTGGAGTGTACTAGTTGGACAGGGAGGCAATGAGCAGTTCTTC
few	NA	TRBV28	TRBJ1-2	CASTAPEEGDGYTF	TGTGCCAGCACCGCCCCGGAGGAGGGTGATGGCTACACCTTC
NA	NA	TRBV5-1	TRBJ2-5	CASSLAGVTYQETQYF	TGCGCCAGCAGCTTGGCGGGGGTTACGTACCAAGAGACCCAGTACTTC
NA	TRBD2	TRBV6-5	TRBJ2-2	CASSRTSGGFEELFF	TGTGCCAGCAGCCGGACTAGCGGGGGGTTCGAGGAGCTGTTTTTT
NA	NA	TRBV2	TRBJ2-7	CASSGAELGEQYF	TGTGCCAGCAGTGGCGCGGAGTTAGGCGAGCAGTACTTC
NA	NA	TRBV6-1	TRBJ2-7	CASTPAGQASYEQYF	TGTGCCAGCACCCCGGCTGGCCAGGCCTCCTACGAGCAGTACTTC
NA	NA	TRBV19	TRBJ2-4	CASSMIRLSLGKNIQYF	TGTGCCAGTAGTATGATCCGGCTATCCCTGGGCAAAAACATTCAGTACTTC
NA	TRBD2	TRBV7-8	TRBJ2-2	CASSLARLAGVGENTGELFF	TGTGCCAGCAGCTTAGCGCGGCTAGCGGGGGTCGGAGAGAACACCGGGGAGCTGTTTTTT
few	TRBD2	TRBV19	TRBJ2-7	CASSSISSGRAYEQYF	TGTGCCAGTAGCTCAATTTCTAGCGGGCGTGCCTACGAGCAGTACTTC
few	NA	TRBV5-1	TRBJ1-5	CASSLEGPNQPQHF	TGCGCCAGCAGCTTGGAGGGTCCCAATCAGCCCCAGCATTTT
NA	NA	TRBV2	TRBJ2-2	CASRGDSRNTGELFF	TGTGCCAGCAGGGGGGACTCCCGGAACACCGGGGAGCTGTTTTTT
NA	NA	TRBV27	TRBJ2-3	CASSLDPGRTATDTQYF	TGTGCCAGCAGTCTCGATCCGGGACGGACCGCCACAGATACGCAGTATTTT
NA	TRBD1	TRBV7-6	TRBJ2-2	CASSFRDRGTGELFF	TGTGCCAGCAGTTTCCGGGACAGGGGCACCGGGGAGCTGTTTTTT